This is a list of T cell receptor beta chains from one sample in a study of cytomegalovirus exposure and HLA in healthy donors. TCRdb's table, derived via immunoSEQ multiplex PCR, lists solely in-frame clones and lacks some. This sample has some 42,000 clones; 50% occur once, and the top ten carry around 10%. The material sequenced was PBMCs. Receptors originate from a human donor in good health. Each CDR3 is given with its conserved first and last residue. Each record gives: CDR3 length, V gene, J gene, D gene, clone size, CDR3 protein, CDR3 DNA. D genes are given only for firm matches. Clone size is given for some rows only: seen once, a few or many times, or a class if the clone is expanded.

12	TRBV7-2	TRBJ1-2	NA	NA	CASSHGHVGYTF	TGTGCCAGCAGCCACGGACATGTTGGCTACACCTTC
15	TRBV6-5	TRBJ2-5	NA	few	CASSYWEGGRETQYF	TGTGCCAGCAGTTACTGGGAAGGGGGAAGGGAGACCCAGTACTTC
13	TRBV28	TRBJ1-1	NA	few	CASSLGRNTEAFF	TGTGCCAGCAGTTTAGGCAGGAACACTGAAGCTTTCTTT
14	TRBV4-1	TRBJ2-5	NA	NA	CASSQVLLVETQYF	TGCGCCAGCAGCCAGGTGTTATTAGTGGAGACCCAGTACTTC
15	TRBV19	TRBJ2-3	TRBD2	NA	CASSLAGAGSDTQYF	TGTGCCAGTAGTCTAGCGGGAGCGGGGTCAGATACGCAGTATTTT
16	TRBV5-6	TRBJ1-6	TRBD1	NA	CASSLGQGGNNSPLHF	TGTGCCAGCAGCTTGGGACAGGGGGGGAATAATTCACCCCTCCACTTT
15	TRBV7-3	TRBJ1-2	TRBD1	NA	CARSPPEGGGYGYTF	TGTGCCAGGAGCCCCCCAGAAGGGGGCGGCTATGGCTACACGTTC
17	TRBV2	TRBJ2-1	TRBD2	NA	CASSEALRSGRRNEQFF	TGTGCCAGCAGTGAAGCGCTTCGGAGCGGGAGGCGCAATGAGCAGTTCTTC
16	TRBV18	TRBJ2-2	NA	NA	CASSPPGHSNTGELFF	TGTGCCAGCTCACCCCCGGGACATTCGAACACCGGGGAGCTGTTTTTT
14	TRBV27	TRBJ1-4	NA	medium-sized	CASRLTGTSEKLFF	TGTGCCAGCAGGCTTACCGGGACATCAGAAAAACTGTTTTTT
14	TRBV4-2	TRBJ2-7	TRBD1	few	CASSRGTGSYEQYF	TGTGCCAGCAGCCGCGGGACAGGGAGCTACGAGCAGTACTTC
14	TRBV30	TRBJ2-2	TRBD2	NA	CAWKREAAIGELFF	TGTGCCTGGAAGCGGGAGGCGGCAATCGGGGAGCTGTTTTTT
15	TRBV7-3	TRBJ1-1	TRBD1	few	CASSLTAGGLTEAFF	TGTGCCAGCAGCTTAACGGCAGGGGGTCTAACTGAAGCTTTCTTT
14	TRBV28	TRBJ2-2	NA	few	CASSFRGYTGELFF	TGTGCCAGCAGTTTTCGGGGTTACACCGGGGAGCTGTTTTTT
14	TRBV5-6	TRBJ2-2	TRBD1	NA	CASLGQINTGELFF	TGTGCCAGCCTGGGACAGATTAACACCGGGGAGCTGTTTTTT
18	TRBV5-5	TRBJ2-2	NA	NA	CASSWGGQALANTGELFF	TGTGCCAGCAGCTGGGGGGGACAGGCGCTCGCGAACACCGGGGAGCTGTTTTTT
16	TRBV4-1	TRBJ2-1	TRBD2	NA	CASSQDSGLAVNEQFF	TGCGCCAGCAGCCAAGATTCCGGACTAGCGGTGAATGAGCAGTTCTTC
16	TRBV5-4	TRBJ2-5	TRBD2	NA	CASSLGLAGGQETQYF	TGTGCCAGCAGCTTGGGCCTAGCGGGGGGTCAAGAGACCCAGTACTTC
19	TRBV30	TRBJ1-5	TRBD1	NA	CAWSLIGTGLSYSNQPQHF	TGTGCCTGGAGTTTAATCGGGACAGGGCTCTCTTATAGCAATCAGCCCCAGCATTTT
16	TRBV4-2	TRBJ2-7	NA	NA	CASSQDGASLAYEQYF	TGTGCCAGCAGCCAAGATGGGGCCTCCCTTGCCTACGAGCAGTACTTC
14	TRBV4-2	TRBJ2-1	TRBD1	NA	CASNNRGAGDEQFF	TGTGCCAGCAACAACAGGGGGGCCGGCGATGAGCAGTTCTTC
16	TRBV6-5	TRBJ2-1	TRBD2	NA	CASSYGWAGGNNEQFF	TGTGCCAGCAGTTACGGGTGGGCGGGAGGGAACAATGAGCAGTTCTTC
18	TRBV19	TRBJ1-5	TRBD1	few	CASSGGQGRFRHNQPQHF	TGTGCCAGTAGTGGGGGACAGGGTCGTTTTAGGCACAATCAGCCCCAGCATTTT
13	TRBV5-1	TRBJ1-1	TRBD1	few	CASTGTVGTEAFF	TGCGCCAGCACCGGGACAGTCGGCACTGAAGCTTTCTTT
18	TRBV5-6	TRBJ1-4	NA	few	CASSLVGHRNPTNEKLFF	TGTGCCAGCAGCTTGGTTGGACACCGCAATCCAACTAATGAAAAACTGTTTTTT
14	TRBV5-6	TRBJ2-1	NA	NA	CASSLEVVADEQFF	TGTGCCAGCAGCTTGGAGGTGGTAGCAGATGAGCAGTTCTTC
16	TRBV7-3	TRBJ1-5	NA	NA	CATKLKCTRSRQPQHF	TGTGCCACCAAGCTTAAATGTACGAGGTCCCGCCAGCCCCAGCATTTT
15	TRBV15	TRBJ1-3	NA	NA	CATSSAGGARYTIYF	TGTGCCACCAGCAGCGCGGGGGGGGCGCGGTACACCATATATTTT
16	TRBV11-2	TRBJ2-2	TRBD2	NA	CASSSGLAGGAGELFF	TGTGCCAGCAGCTCGGGACTAGCGGGGGGGGCCGGGGAGCTGTTTTTT
14	TRBV18	TRBJ2-7	TRBD1	NA	CASSPDRALRGQYF	TGTGCCAGCTCGCCCGACAGGGCCCTGAGGGGGCAGTACTTC
14	TRBV4-1	TRBJ2-1	TRBD1	once	CASSQADRTNEQFF	TGCGCCAGCAGCCAAGCGGACAGGACCAATGAGCAGTTCTTC
12	TRBV19	TRBJ1-1	NA	many	CASRTRDTEAFF	TGTGCCAGCAGGACGCGGGACACTGAAGCTTTCTTT
16	TRBV5-6	TRBJ2-4	TRBD2	NA	CASSLGAGGAKNIQYF	TGTGCCAGCAGCTTGGGGGCGGGGGGTGCCAAAAACATTCAGTACTTC
11	TRBV29-1	TRBJ1-1	NA	NA	CSALGGTEAFF	TGCAGCGCCCTGGGGGGCACTGAAGCTTTCTTT
20	TRBV5-1	TRBJ2-7	TRBD2	NA	CASSFGRGLGLAGGIYEQYF	TGCGCCAGCAGCTTCGGGAGGGGCCTGGGACTAGCGGGAGGAATCTACGAGCAGTACTTC
15	TRBV28	TRBJ1-1	TRBD1	NA	CASSLLQGVSTEAFF	TGTGCCAGCAGTTTACTACAGGGGGTATCCACTGAAGCTTTCTTT
14	TRBV4-2	TRBJ2-7	TRBD2	few	CASSQASGRNEQYF	TGTGCCAGCAGCCAAGCTAGCGGGAGGAACGAGCAGTACTTC
14	TRBV5-1	TRBJ2-7	TRBD2	few	CASSLSGSNGEQYF	TGCGCCAGCAGCCTTAGCGGGAGTAACGGCGAGCAGTACTTC
15	TRBV6-1	TRBJ1-4	TRBD1	NA	CASSGGQGGNEKLFF	TGTGCCAGCAGTGGGGGACAGGGCGGGAATGAAAAACTGTTTTTT
16	TRBV4-3	TRBJ2-1	TRBD1	few	CASSQGTGRGYNEQFF	TGCGCCAGCAGCCAGGGGACAGGGCGCGGCTACAATGAGCAGTTCTTC
16	TRBV5-1	TRBJ1-2	NA	few	CASSSALTGGFYGYTF	TGCGCCAGCAGCTCTGCTCTGACGGGGGGATTCTATGGCTACACCTTC
15	TRBV19	TRBJ1-2	TRBD1	NA	CASSIPGGFDYGYTF	TGTGCCAGTAGTATTCCAGGGGGCTTTGACTATGGCTACACCTTC
14	TRBV5-1	TRBJ2-2	TRBD2	few	CASNSGSLAGELFF	TGCGCCAGCAATAGCGGGAGCCTCGCCGGGGAGCTGTTTTTT
13	TRBV7-2	TRBJ2-7	NA	few	CASSLAFSYEQYF	TGTGCCAGCAGCTTAGCCTTCTCCTACGAGCAGTACTTC
14	TRBV18	TRBJ1-3	TRBD1	few	CASHGDSSGNTIYF	TGTGCCAGTCACGGGGACAGCTCTGGAAACACCATATATTTT
16	TRBV5-5	TRBJ1-4	TRBD1	NA	CASSQDRSATNEKLFF	TGTGCCAGCAGCCAGGACAGGTCCGCAACTAATGAAAAACTGTTTTTT
16	TRBV2	TRBJ2-7	TRBD2	NA	CASTGSGRRERHEQYF	TGTGCCAGCACCGGATCGGGGAGGCGGGAGCGCCACGAGCAGTACTTC
19	TRBV14	TRBJ2-7	NA	once	CASSQEPRGKLALSYEQYF	TGTGCCAGCAGCCAAGAGCCCCGTGGGAAATTAGCGCTCTCCTACGAGCAGTACTTC
15	TRBV6-1	TRBJ2-3	TRBD1	NA	CASRSGTGETDTQYF	TGTGCCAGCAGGTCCGGGACAGGGGAGACAGATACGCAGTATTTT
16	TRBV10-2	TRBJ1-1	TRBD1	NA	CASSDRGLVWNTEAFF	TGCGCCAGCAGTGACAGGGGGCTAGTTTGGAACACTGAAGCTTTCTTT
14	TRBV25-1	TRBJ2-7	TRBD1	NA	CASSEYGQGYEQYF	TGTGCCAGCAGTGAATATGGACAGGGCTACGAGCAGTACTTC
13	TRBV4-3	TRBJ2-7	NA	few	CASSQGLAYEQYF	TGCGCCAGCAGCCAAGGTCTAGCCTACGAGCAGTACTTC
14	TRBV19	TRBJ1-1	NA	NA	CASSTGHSNTEAFF	TGTGCCAGTAGTACAGGACACTCGAACACTGAAGCTTTCTTT
14	TRBV2	TRBJ1-6	TRBD1	few	CATPRGGLDSPLHF	TGTGCCACCCCCCGAGGGGGCTTGGATTCACCCCTCCACTTT
14	TRBV18	TRBJ1-4	NA	few	CASSPALSGEKLFF	TGTGCCAGCTCACCGGCCCTGTCGGGTGAAAAACTGTTTTTT